This entry lists 32 T cell receptor beta chains sequenced from one sample in a study of Ad26.COV2.S vaccination and SARS-CoV-2 variants. Treatment noted: 15 to 20 received Ad26.COV2.S at low or high dose, single or two shots; roughly five received placebo; per-sample allocation not given. After the first vaccine or placebo injection, samples were drawn on day 63. TCRdb's table, derived via immunoSEQ multiplex PCR, lists solely in-frame clones and lacks some. The table records over 400,000 clones, 89% of them present only once. The input for sequencing was peripheral blood, taken in a trial of Ad26.COV2.S vaccine versus placebo. The source is a person between 18 and 59 years old who received the Ad26.COV2.S COVID-19 vaccine or a placebo.

The chain carries TRBV15 and TRBJ2-3; possible D gene TRBD2, 6 bases. The germline V gene has CDR1 LNHNV and CDR2 YYDKDF (reference sequence). V lost 5 bases and J 2 bases, leaving 14 bases between the germline ends. The CDR3 is made up of 15 amino acids. The CDR3 DNA reads TGTGCCACCAGCGCCCGCGGGGCCTACACAGATACGCAGTATTTT. This translates into CATSARGAYTDTQYF.

The rearrangement joins TRBV9 to TRBJ2-1; D ambiguous. Germline CDR1 and CDR2: SGDLS and YYNGEE. V lost 0 bases to trimming and J lost 3 bases, with 10 bases between them. The CDR3 length is 15 residues. The CDR3 protein is CASSVGNRNYNEQFF. The DNA for the CDR3 is TGTGCCAGCAGCGTAGGGAACAGAAACTACAATGAGCAGTTCTTC.

This chain joins TRBV4-3 and TRBJ1-1; maybe TRBD1 (5 bases). Germline assignment: CDR1 LGHNA and CDR2 YSLEER. This CDR3 spans 13 amino acids. The V and J ends lost 4 bases and 4 bases respectively, with 10 bases between them. DNA for the CDR3: TGCGCCAGCAGCCTCTATGGGGGCACTGAAGCTTTCTTT. This sequence encodes CASSLYGGTEAFF.

The chain combines TRBV9 with TRBJ1-2, with D tentatively TRBD1 (6 bases). The CDR3 totals 14 residues. Per germline, CDR1 SGDLS and CDR2 YYNGEE. V was cut by 2 bases and J by 4 bases, with 12 bases left in between. The CDR3 spells CASSVRDRSYGYTF. The CDR3 region has the DNA TGTGCCAGCAGCGTCCGAGACAGGTCCTATGGCTACACCTTC.

The chain has TRBV27 and TRBJ2-7; a weak D match, TRBD1 (6 bases). V lost 0 bases and J 0 bases, leaving 12 bases between the germline ends. CDR1 and CDR2 from the germline V gene are MNHEY and SMNVEV (reference sequence). The CDR3 covers 16 residues. CDR3 in amino acids: CASSLSAGTNSYEQYF. CDR3 sequence (DNA): TGTGCCAGCAGTTTATCTGCCGGGACAAACTCCTACGAGCAGTACTTC.

This chain links TRBV4-3 with TRBJ1-1; 8 bases line up with TRBD1. CDR3 length: 14 residues. Losses at the gene ends were 3 bases for V and 4 bases for J; bases not matched to a gene: 4. Germline-derived CDR1 and CDR2 are LGHNA and YSLEER. The CDR3 DNA reads as TGCGCCAGCAGCCACCTAACAGGGGGCACTGAAGCTTTCTTT. Translation: CASSHLTGGTEAFF.

The J gene is TRBJ2-1, the V gene TRBV7-8, with 8 bases identical to TRBD2. The V gene end was trimmed by 3 bases and the J gene end by 2 bases; junction bases not matched to a gene: 6. CDR1 and CDR2 from the germline V gene are SGHVS and FQNEAQ. CDR3 length equals 16 residues. Here the CDR3 DNA reads TGTGCCAGCAGCTTCCCTCGGGAGGGTCCCTACAATGAGCAGTTCTTC. This codes for CASSFPREGPYNEQFF.

The CDR3 DNA is TGTGCCAGCAGCTCCAGACTAGCGGGGTTATTCGAGACCCAGTACTTC. It codes for CASSSRLAGLFETQYF. The rearrangement links TRBV13 to TRBJ2-5, with TRBD2 identical over 11 bases. The CDR3 length is 16 residues. CDR1 and CDR2 from the germline V gene are PRHDT and FYEKMQ (reference sequence). Trimming took 4 bases from V and 5 from J; bases not matched to a gene: 9. Filled out from reference TRBV13 and TRBJ2-5, the complete variable domain reads AAGVIQSPRHLIKEKRETATLKCYPIPRHDTVYWYQQGPGQDPQFLISFYEKMQSDKGSIPDRFSAQQFSDYHSELNMSSLELGDSALYFCASSSRLAGLFETQYFGPGTRLLVL.

This clone was found once. The rearrangement joins TRBV6-5 to TRBJ2-5; 8 nucleotides align to TRBD2. The V segment lost 2 bases and the J segment 3 bases; nucleotides outside the gene matches: 5. CDR1 and CDR2 (germline): MNHEY, SVGAGI. The CDR3 is 15 amino acids. As DNA, the CDR3 is TGTGCCAGCAGTTACGCCGGGACTAGGGAAGAGACCCAGTACTTC. This encodes CASSYAGTREETQYF.

This clone was seen just once. The chain carries TRBV7-3 and TRBJ1-6, with D uncertain. The CDR3 sequence is 15 residues long. CDR1 SGHTA and CDR2 FQGTGA come from the germline V gene. Trimming shortened V by 0 bases and J by 6 bases, and 9 bases separated the two germline ends. CDR3 in amino acids: CASSLTPLPNSPLHF. In DNA, the CDR3 is TGTGCCAGCAGCTTAACGCCCCTTCCTAATTCACCCCTCCACTTT.

This clone was picked up one time. The V call is TRBV11-2, the J call TRBJ1-5; D gene unclear. The CDR3 consists of 15 residues. Germline CDR1 is SGHAT and CDR2 is FQNNGV. The V end lost 0 bases, the J end lost 2 bases, and 8 bases lay between the germline ends. The CDR3 sequence is CASSLDTGGNQPQHF. CDR3 bases: TGTGCCAGCAGCTTAGATACCGGTGGCAATCAGCCCCAGCATTTT.

The chain links TRBV19 to TRBJ2-1; 9 nucleotides match TRBD2. Germline values: CDR1 LNHDA, CDR2 SQIVND (reference sequence). The CDR3 runs 17 residues. The V and J ends lost 6 bases and 9 bases, in that order; junction bases with no gene match: 18. DNA for the CDR3: TGTGCCAGTAGCCGAAGGGTTAGCGGGAGTTTACTCGGTGAGCAGTTCTTC. This gives the protein CASSRRVSGSLLGEQFF.

The V and J genes are TRBV7-2 and TRBJ2-5; 8 bases line up with TRBD1. V trimming: 0 bases; J trimming: 9 bases; junction bases outside the gene matches: 6. CDR3 length: 14 residues. CDR1 is SGHTA, CDR2 FQGNSA, per germline. The CDR3 DNA follows: TGTGCCAGCAGCTTAGCCCGAAGACAGGGGTCCCAGTACTTC. Protein: CASSLARRQGSQYF.

V and J are TRBV18 and TRBJ2-7; 10 bases map to TRBD1. This CDR3 comprises 18 residues. V lost 3 bases to trimming and J lost 3 bases; unmatched junction nucleotides: 14. The germline V gene has CDR1 KGHSH and CDR2 LQKENI. The CDR3 spells CASSPRAPGQGLGYEQYF. The CDR3 DNA is TGTGCCAGCTCACCGAGAGCTCCGGGACAGGGGTTGGGCTACGAGCAGTACTTC. The entire variable domain, with the rest obtained from reference TRBV18 and TRBJ2-7, is as follows: NAGVMQNPRHLVRRRGQEARLRCSPMKGHSHVYWYRQLPEEGLKFMVYLQKENIIDESGMPKERFSAEFPKEGPSILRIQQVVRGDSAAYFCASSPRAPGQGLGYEQYFGPGTRLTVT.

The J gene is TRBJ1-2, the V gene TRBV7-2; no clear D gene. Germline V gene sequence: CDR1 SGHTA, CDR2 FQGNSA. The ends were cut back, 0 bases at V and 5 bases at J, with 13 bases in the middle. This CDR3 spans 15 amino acids. The CDR3 DNA reads as TGTGCCAGCAGCTTAGCGCTTGGGCAGGTTTATGGCTACACCTTC. It encodes CASSLALGQVYGYTF.

This sequence joins TRBV2 and TRBJ1-5; 7 bases agree with TRBD1. This CDR3 region has 14 residues. V was clipped by 10 bases and J by 4 bases; unmatched bases: 10. CDR1 is SNHLY, CDR2 FYNNEI, per germline. Here the CDR3 DNA reads TGTGCCACTAGACCCGGGACAGAGAATCAGCCCCAGCATTTT. This translates into CATRPGTENQPQHF.

The genes are TRBV12-3 or TRBV12-4 and TRBJ1-1; D gene ambiguous. The CDR3 totals 11 residues. V lost 3 bases, J lost 10 bases, and 9 bases lay in between. The CDR3 DNA sequence: TGTGCCAGCAGTTTGGGTGGTGGAGCTTTCTTT. The encoded protein is CASSLGGGAFF.

V is TRBV5-1 and J is TRBJ2-5; D unclear. Germline values: CDR1 SGHRS, CDR2 YFSETQ. This CDR3 is built from 16 residues. V was clipped by 0 bases and J by 2 bases, with 14 bases between them. The CDR3 region is CASSLGPRAAQETQYF. The CDR3 nucleotides read TGCGCCAGCAGCTTGGGTCCCCGGGCGGCTCAAGAGACCCAGTACTTC.

This chain joins TRBV4-3 and TRBJ1-2, with D uncertain. Germline CDR1 reads LGHNA; CDR2 reads YSLEER. The CDR3 totals 16 residues. The ends were cut back, 4 bases at V and 4 bases at J, with 19 bases in the middle. This CDR3 is CASSLWAAERAYGYTF. CDR3 bases: TGCGCCAGCAGCCTATGGGCAGCCGAACGAGCCTATGGCTACACCTTC.

The rearrangement links TRBV9 to TRBJ1-4; possibly TRBD1 for D (6 bases). CDR3 length: 15 amino acids. Germline V gene sequence: CDR1 SGDLS, CDR2 YYNGEE. The germline V and J ends were trimmed by 0 bases and 8 bases, with 14 bases remaining between them. CDR3 sequence: CASSVGPGVGEKLFF. The CDR3 DNA reads as TGTGCCAGCAGCGTAGGGCCAGGGGTAGGCGAAAAACTGTTTTTT.

The rearrangement links TRBV27 to TRBJ2-4, with D possibly being TRBD2 (6 bases). The V end was cut by 5 bases, the J end by 7 bases, with 18 bases between. This CDR3 comprises 15 residues. Germline-derived CDR1 and CDR2 are MNHEY and SMNVEV (reference sequence). The CDR3, as DNA: TGTGCCAGCAGTCTAACCCCCGGGCGGGACAACATTCAGTACTTC. Its protein is CASSLTPGRDNIQYF.

This chain links TRBV5-6 with TRBJ2-1, with 12 bases that match TRBD2. The germline CDR1 and CDR2 sequences are SGHDT and YYEEEE. The CDR3 runs 17 residues. The V and J ends lost 0 bases and 8 bases, in that order; junction bases with no gene match: 9. CDR3 in amino acids: CASSLGDGLAGGYEQFF. The CDR3 region has the DNA TGTGCCAGCAGCTTGGGGGACGGCCTAGCGGGAGGGTATGAGCAGTTCTTC.

The V call is TRBV6-2 or TRBV6-3, the J call TRBJ1-2, with D perhaps TRBD1 (5 bases). CDR1 and CDR2 from the germline V gene are MNHEY and SVGEGT. This CDR3 is built from 16 residues. V was clipped by 2 bases and J by 8 bases, with 21 bases between them. The CDR3 DNA follows: TGTGCCAGCAGTTACGCCCTGGACAAAGGGGCGGGCGGCTACACCTTC. Translated: CASSYALDKGAGGYTF.

This sequence joins TRBV19 and TRBJ1-2, with D hard to call. The CDR3 sequence is 13 residues long. V lost 10 bases, J lost 2 bases, and 14 bases lay in between. Germline values: CDR1 LNHDA, CDR2 SQIVND (reference sequence). CDR3 protein: CATPDRENYGYTF. The DNA for the CDR3 is TGTGCCACCCCAGACCGGGAAAACTATGGCTACACCTTC.

The chain is built from TRBV24-1 and TRBJ2-2; no clear D. V lost 2 bases, J lost 0 bases, and 6 bases lay in between. The CDR3 runs to 15 residues. Germline V lookup: CDR1 KGHDR, CDR2 SFDVKD. This CDR3 is CATSDSSANTGELFF. The CDR3 region has the DNA TGTGCCACCAGTGATTCCAGTGCGAACACCGGGGAGCTGTTTTTT.

This sequence joins TRBV5-5 and TRBJ2-5; D perhaps matches TRBD1 (5 bases). CDR1 and CDR2 from the germline V gene are SGHKS and YYEKEE (reference sequence). The CDR3 has 12 residues. With 7 bases removed from V and 1 base from J, the gap between germline ends came to 8 bases. CDR3 in amino acids: CASSTAQETQYF. The DNA of the CDR3 is TGTGCCAGCTCGACAGCCCAAGAGACCCAGTACTTC.

The rearrangement joins TRBV27 to TRBJ2-2; no clear D. The germline gives CDR1 MNHEY, CDR2 SMNVEV (reference sequence). This CDR3 contains 16 residues. V was pared by 6 bases and J by 4 bases, with 18 bases between. For the CDR3, the DNA is TGTGCCAGCAGCCCAAGGGTGGGCCGGAGCACCGGGGAGCTGTTTTTT. It translates to CASSPRVGRSTGELFF.

The V and J genes are TRBV4-3 and TRBJ1-2; 9 nucleotides agree with TRBD1. CDR3 length: 16 amino acids. The V gene end was trimmed by 4 bases and the J gene end by 8 bases; junction bases not matched to a gene: 14. Germline CDR1 and CDR2: LGHNA and YSLEER. The CDR3 bases are TGCGCCAGCAGCCCTACCCCATCGGGACAGGGATTCGGCTACACCTTC. Translation: CASSPTPSGQGFGYTF.

The chain combines TRBV13 with TRBJ2-5, with D perhaps given as TRBD1 or TRBD2 (6 bases each). Trimming took off 2 bases at V and 4 bases at J, with 8 bases between the two ends. Germline-derived CDR1 and CDR2 are PRHDT and FYEKMQ (reference sequence). The CDR3 has 13 residues. The CDR3 spells CASSLKGGETQYF. CDR3 nucleotide sequence: TGTGCCAGCAGCTTAAAGGGGGGAGAGACCCAGTACTTC.

The V gene is TRBV28, the J gene TRBJ1-5; maybe TRBD1 (6 bases). The CDR3 contains 12 residues. Germline CDR1 MDHEN, CDR2 SYDVKM. Trimming shortened V by 8 bases and J by 6 bases, and 11 bases separated the two germline ends. The CDR3 reads CASLRGSQPQHF. The CDR3 DNA is TGTGCCAGCCTCAGGGGAAGTCAGCCCCAGCATTTT.

The chain recombines TRBV10-3 with TRBJ2-6; possible D gene TRBD1, 6 bases. Germline V CDR1 and CDR2: ENHRY, SYGVKD. The V and J ends lost 11 bases and 0 bases respectively, with 11 bases between them. This CDR3 is built from 14 residues. The CDR3 loop reads CASQDSSGANVLTF. The CDR3 coding sequence is TGTGCCTCTCAGGACAGCTCTGGGGCCAACGTCCTGACTTTC.

This rearrangement joins TRBV9 to TRBJ2-1, with 9 nucleotides matching TRBD2. The CDR3 contains 17 residues. The J segment lost 4 bases and the V segment lost 0 bases, leaving 8 bases of the junction unmatched. The germline V gene has CDR1 SGDLS and CDR2 YYNGEE. As DNA, the CDR3 is TGTGCCAGCAGCGTAGATTCGGCGGGGGGGCCGTACAATGAGCAGTTCTTC. It encodes CASSVDSAGGPYNEQFF.